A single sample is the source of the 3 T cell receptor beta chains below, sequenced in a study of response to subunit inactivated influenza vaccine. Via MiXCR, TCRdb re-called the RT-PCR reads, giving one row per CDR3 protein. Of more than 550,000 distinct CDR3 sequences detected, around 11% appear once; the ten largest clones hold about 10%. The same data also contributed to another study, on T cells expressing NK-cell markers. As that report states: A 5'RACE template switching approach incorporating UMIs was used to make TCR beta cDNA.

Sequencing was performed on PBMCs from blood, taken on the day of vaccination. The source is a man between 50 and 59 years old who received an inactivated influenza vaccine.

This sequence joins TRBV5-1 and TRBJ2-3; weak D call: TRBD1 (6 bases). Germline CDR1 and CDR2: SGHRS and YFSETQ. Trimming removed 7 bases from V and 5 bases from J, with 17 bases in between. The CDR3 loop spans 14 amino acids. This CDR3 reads CASGGGSSGDTQYF. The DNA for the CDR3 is TGCGCCAGCGGGGGCGGGTCATCCGGAGATACGCAGTATTTT.

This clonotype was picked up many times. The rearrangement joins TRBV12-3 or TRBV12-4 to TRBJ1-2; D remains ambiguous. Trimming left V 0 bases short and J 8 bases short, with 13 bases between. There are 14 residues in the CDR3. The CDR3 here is CASSLALRGSGYTF. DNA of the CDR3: TGTGCCAGCAGTTTAGCCCTCCGAGGCTCAGGCTACACCTTC.

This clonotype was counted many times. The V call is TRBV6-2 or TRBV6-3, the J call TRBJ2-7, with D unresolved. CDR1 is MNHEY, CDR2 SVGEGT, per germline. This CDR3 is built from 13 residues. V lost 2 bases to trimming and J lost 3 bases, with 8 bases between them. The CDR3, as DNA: TGTGCCAGCAGTTACCTCCGCGGCTACGAGCAGTACTTC. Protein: CASSYLRGYEQYF.